This TCR beta chain stems from a study of blood T cell repertoires in COVID-19. Study background: The samples span acute and convalescent COVID-19 from the United States, Italy and Spain. The analysed material was cDNA or gDNA that came from T cells, B-cell-depleted T cells, or PBMCs.

Germline V CDR1 and CDR2: KGHSH, LQKENI. This CDR3 has 15 amino acids. V was pared by 4 bases and J by 2 bases, with 7 bases of the junction left unmatched. Per the original data handling: Quantification of nucleated cells was approximated via reference gene primer amplification. The assay was immunoSEQ multiplex PCR, and TCRdb's table has in-frame clones only and misses some. That table furnishes V, J and clone size, whereas the DNA furnished D and trimming. The sample consists of under 250,000 clones, about 87% of them appearing once. The V call is TRBV18, the J call TRBJ1-2, with 7 bases aligning to TRBD1. The clonotype originates from a woman between 70 and 85 years old with active or convalescent COVID-19. The sequencing input was peripheral blood. The CDR3 DNA reads TGTGCCAGCTCACTTGACAGGGATTTAAACTATGGCTACACCTTC. This encodes CASSLDRDLNYGYTF.